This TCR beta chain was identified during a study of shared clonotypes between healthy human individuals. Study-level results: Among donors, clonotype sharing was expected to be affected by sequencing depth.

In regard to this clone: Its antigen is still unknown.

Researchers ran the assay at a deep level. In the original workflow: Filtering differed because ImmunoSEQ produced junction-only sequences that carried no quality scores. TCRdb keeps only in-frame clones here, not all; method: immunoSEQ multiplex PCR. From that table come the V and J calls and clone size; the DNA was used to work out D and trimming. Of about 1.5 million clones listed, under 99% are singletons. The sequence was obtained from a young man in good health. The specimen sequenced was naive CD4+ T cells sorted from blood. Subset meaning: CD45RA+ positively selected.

The CDR3 region is CASSLAPASLAETQYF. The DNA for the CDR3 is TGTGCCAGCAGCTTAGCTCCGGCCAGCCTGGCTGAGACCCAGTACTTC. The chain carries TRBV7-6 and TRBJ2-5; D remains unclear. Trimming took off 0 bases at V and 5 bases at J, with 16 bases between the two ends. Germline CDR1 reads SGHVS; CDR2 reads FNYEAQ. CDR3 size: 16 residues.